The 32 T cell receptor beta chains below all came from one sample that was sequenced in a study of cytomegalovirus exposure and HLA in healthy donors. It was with 60 Vbeta and 13 Jbeta primers that the PCR ran. Clones were read by immunoSEQ multiplex PCR, and TCRdb kept only the in-frame ones, dropping some. The repertoire holds 86,000 or so clones, with 70% to 80% as singletons. The sequencing sample was made of PBMCs. These receptors originate from a woman aged 35 to 49 in good health and CMV-seropositive.

This clone was picked up a small number of times. The sample has other DNA sequences that encode this CDR3 too. The V call is TRBV19, the J call TRBJ2-5; TRBD1 agrees at 11 bases. Per germline, CDR1 LNHDA and CDR2 SQIVND (reference sequence). This CDR3 spans 16 amino acids. V dropped 3 bases and J dropped 4; count of bases not matched to a gene: 7. The CDR3 is CASSIVGQGAGETQYF. In DNA, the CDR3 is TGTGCCAGTAGTATTGTTGGACAGGGGGCCGGAGAGACCCAGTACTTC.

V usage is TRBV2 and J usage is TRBJ2-7, with TRBD2 matching 9 bases. Germline CDR1 SNHLY, CDR2 FYNNEI. The V segment lost 1 base and the J segment 2 bases; nucleotides outside the gene matches: 6. The CDR3 totals 16 residues. In nucleotides, the CDR3 is TGTGCCAGCAGTGAAGGGAGGCGGGGGGGAGCCTACGAGCAGTACTTC. Translating gives CASSEGRRGGAYEQYF.

CDR3 DNA: TGTGCCAGCAGCTTCGGGGGGACAGGGACCTACGAGCAGTACTTC. Protein product: CASSFGGTGTYEQYF. The chain combines TRBV11-3 with TRBJ2-7; 9 nucleotides align to TRBD1. Germline assignment: CDR1 SGHNT and CDR2 YENEEA. The CDR3 length is 15 residues. Trimming took 3 bases from V and 2 from J; bases not matched to a gene: 5.

This chain links TRBV10-3 with TRBJ2-3; maybe TRBD1 (6 bases). This CDR3 is 18 amino acids long. Trimming removed 2 bases at V and 0 bases at J, with 18 bases between. CDR1 and CDR2 (germline): ENHRY, SYGVKD. CDR3 amino acids: CAISEGQRIGASTDTQYF. The CDR3, as DNA: TGTGCCATCAGTGAGGGACAGAGGATCGGGGCTAGCACAGATACGCAGTATTTT.

The V gene is TRBV28, the J gene TRBJ1-2; tentatively, D is TRBD1 (5 bases). V was clipped by 5 bases and J by 4 bases, with 14 bases between them. The germline V gene encodes CDR1 MDHEN and CDR2 SYDVKM. The CDR3 is made up of 14 amino acids. The CDR3 spells CASSPRGSVYGYTF. The CDR3 DNA follows: TGTGCCAGCAGTCCTCGGGGGAGCGTCTATGGCTACACCTTC.

The CDR3: CASSPVSSGANTGELFF. The CDR3 coding sequence is TGTGCCAGCTCACCCGTATCTAGCGGGGCCAACACCGGGGAGCTGTTTTTT. J is TRBJ2-2 and V is TRBV18, with 9 positions matching TRBD2. The CDR3 contains 17 residues. J was trimmed by 2 bases and V by 3 bases; bases with no gene match: 7. The germline gives CDR1 KGHSH, CDR2 LQKENI.

V and J are TRBV29-1 and TRBJ1-2; D call uncertain. In germline, CDR1 is SQVTM, CDR2 ANQGSEA. CDR3 length: 11 amino acids. V was shortened by 7 bases and J by 4 bases, with 10 bases between the two germline ends. The CDR3 DNA reads as TGCAGCGCTACTGATGTCTATGGCTACACCTTC. Protein: CSATDVYGYTF.

The chain recombines TRBV6-5 with TRBJ1-5; D not certain. Germline CDR1 MNHEY, CDR2 SVGAGI. V was clipped by 2 bases and J by 0 bases, with 11 bases between them. The CDR3 consists of 16 residues. CDR3 nucleotide sequence: TGTGCCAGCAGTTACGAGTCACCTTTTAGCAATCAGCCCCAGCATTTT. It yields the protein CASSYESPFSNQPQHF.

The J gene is TRBJ2-4, the V gene TRBV7-8, with D tentatively TRBD2 (6 bases). The length of the CDR3 is 15 residues. Germline CDR1 reads SGHVS; CDR2 reads FQNEAQ. With 8 bases removed from V and 5 bases from J, the gap between germline ends came to 19 bases. CDR3 sequence (DNA): TGTGCCAGCGGTCAGGAGGGCCCTCCTGAAAACATTCAGTACTTC. Residues: CASGQEGPPENIQYF.

The genes are TRBV4-1 and TRBJ2-7; 7 bases agree with TRBD1. The germline CDR1 and CDR2 sequences are MGHRA and YSYEKL. CDR3 length equals 14 residues. V lost 0 bases, J lost 3 bases, and 2 bases stayed unmatched. The DNA for the CDR3 is TGCGCCAGCAGCCAAGAACACAGGGGCTACGAGCAGTACTTC. This encodes CASSQEHRGYEQYF.

The genes are TRBV5-1 and TRBJ2-5, with 8 bases that match TRBD2. The CDR3 has 15 amino acids. Germline loops: CDR1 SGHRS, CDR2 YFSETQ. The V and J ends lost 0 bases and 4 bases, in that order; junction bases with no gene match: 5. The CDR3 loop is CASSLDGRAGETQYF. The DNA for the CDR3 is TGCGCCAGCAGCTTGGACGGGAGGGCCGGAGAGACCCAGTACTTC.

This chain joins TRBV9 and TRBJ1-1; 7 bases match TRBD1. Germline V gives CDR1 SGDLS, CDR2 YYNGEE. The junction had 2 bases not matched to a gene; V was cut back by 0 bases and J by 3 bases. This CDR3 has 14 residues. CDR3 DNA: TGTGCCAGCAGCGTAGCAGGGGGGTACACTGAAGCTTTCTTT. Protein: CASSVAGGYTEAFF. Full variable domain (outside the CDR3, taken from reference TRBV9 and TRBJ1-1): DSGVTQTPKHLITATGQRVTLRCSPRSGDLSVYWYQQSLDQGLQFLIQYYNGEERAKGNILERFSAQQFPDLHSELNLSSLELGDSALYFCASSVAGGYTEAFFGQGTRLTVV.

The chain couples TRBV30 to TRBJ1-2; D is uncertain. V was trimmed by 6 bases and J by 6 bases, leaving 17 bases between them. Germline V CDR1 and CDR2: GTSNPN, SVGIG (reference sequence). The CDR3 has 13 residues. CDR3 loop: CACPRGGIHGYTF. The CDR3, as DNA: TGTGCCTGCCCGAGAGGCGGGATCCATGGCTACACCTTC.

The chain recombines TRBV7-2 with TRBJ1-5; 8 bases fit TRBD1. CDR1 and CDR2 (germline): SGHTA, FQGNSA. There are 16 residues in the CDR3. The V and J ends lost 3 bases and 2 bases, in that order; junction bases with no gene match: 6. CDR3 residues: CASSFAGQGGNQPQHF. CDR3 nucleotide sequence: TGTGCCAGCAGCTTCGCTGGACAGGGAGGCAATCAGCCCCAGCATTTT.

This clone was seen once. The chain carries TRBV6-1 and TRBJ2-2, with TRBD1 identical over 10 bases. This CDR3 has 16 amino acids. Per germline, CDR1 MNHNS and CDR2 SASEGT. V was clipped by 4 bases and J by 5 bases; unmatched bases: 7. DNA of the CDR3: TGTGCCAGCAGTGCCAGGGGACAGGGGTCAACCGGGGAGCTGTTTTTT. Translating gives CASSARGQGSTGELFF.

The rearrangement joins TRBV18 to TRBJ2-3, with D maybe TRBD1 (6 bases). The CDR3 sequence is 14 residues long. V shed 6 bases and J shed 4 bases, with 14 bases lying between them. Looked up from germline, CDR1 is KGHSH and CDR2 is LQKENI. Written as DNA, the CDR3 is TGTGCCAGCTCGACAGGTCGGGGATCAGATACGCAGTATTTT. Amino acids: CASSTGRGSDTQYF.

This sequence joins TRBV19 and TRBJ2-1; TRBD1 aligns across 8 bases. Per germline, CDR1 LNHDA and CDR2 SQIVND (reference sequence). The V and J ends lost 4 bases and 11 bases, in that order; junction bases with no gene match: 4. The CDR3 is 12 residues long. Written as DNA, the CDR3 is TGTGCCAGTAGTACATCAGGGGGCCAGCAGTTCTTC. This translates into CASSTSGGQQFF.

A word on this clone: The sample has other DNA sequences that encode this CDR3 too. The chain employs TRBV29-1 and TRBJ1-1, with D hard to call. The CDR3 is made up of 11 amino acids. With 6 bases removed from V and 0 bases from J, the gap between germline ends came to 5 bases. The germline V gene encodes CDR1 SQVTM and CDR2 ANQGSEA. The CDR3 sequence: CSVRVNTEAFF. CDR3 nucleotides: TGCAGCGTACGAGTGAACACTGAAGCTTTCTTT.

This clone was seen only once. The genes are TRBV14 and TRBJ2-1; TRBD2 aligns across 9 bases. This CDR3 comprises 15 residues. Germline V CDR1 and CDR2: SGHDN, FVKESK. V lost 0 bases and J lost 10; bases outside the gene matches: 7. The chain's CDR3 is CASSQDSGGLREQFF. CDR3 DNA sequence: TGTGCCAGCAGCCAAGATAGCGGGGGCCTCCGGGAGCAGTTCTTC.

This chain links TRBV6-6 with TRBJ2-1; 7 bases fit TRBD2. Germline V gene sequence: CDR1 MNHNY, CDR2 SVGAGI (reference sequence). J lost 4 bases, V lost 6 bases, and 9 bases had no gene match. The CDR3 length is 15 residues. The CDR3 loop is CASRYTTSVYNEQFF. The CDR3 coding sequence is TGTGCCAGCAGATACACAACTAGCGTTTACAATGAGCAGTTCTTC.

This clone was seen at least ten times. This chain links TRBV2 with TRBJ1-1; D gene unclear. The CDR3 loop spans 15 amino acids. CDR1 is SNHLY, CDR2 FYNNEI, per germline. V was trimmed by 1 base and J by 5 bases, leaving 14 bases between them. The CDR3 DNA follows: TGTGCCAGCAGTGAAGACCCCGGGAGTAGTACTGAAGCTTTCTTT. Translated: CASSEDPGSSTEAFF.

The rearrangement uses TRBV28 and TRBJ2-1; 9 bases are shared with TRBD2. Germline trimming cut 7 bases from V and 12 bases from J; bases unmatched to any gene: 7. Per the germline V gene, CDR1 is MDHEN and CDR2 is SYDVKM. This CDR3 is 12 amino acids long. In DNA form, the CDR3 reads TGTGCCAGCAAGCGGGAGGTGGGTTTGCAGTTCTTC. This sequence encodes CASKREVGLQFF. The full variable domain, completed using reference TRBV28 and TRBJ2-1, is DVKVTQSSRYLVKRTGEKVFLECVQDMDHENMFWYRQDPGLGLRLIYFSYDVKMKEKGDIPEGYSVSREKKERFSLILESASTNQTSMYLCASKREVGLQFFGPGTRLTVL.

The chain has TRBV2 and TRBJ2-7; TRBD1 agrees at 11 bases. V lost 4 bases and J lost 6; bases outside the gene matches: 14. Per the germline V gene, CDR1 is SNHLY and CDR2 is FYNNEI. This CDR3 region has 17 residues. CDR3 region: CASSGDRGGVQYGEQYF. CDR3 sequence (DNA): TGTGCCAGCAGTGGGGACAGGGGGGGAGTCCAATATGGCGAGCAGTACTTC.

In DNA form, the CDR3 reads TGTGCCAGCAGCTATACAGGGTCCGTCGGGGAGCTGTTTTTT. It translates to CASSYTGSVGELFF. The V and J genes are TRBV7-3 and TRBJ2-2; D may be TRBD1 (6 bases). Trimming removed 4 bases at V and 7 bases at J, with 13 bases between. From germline, CDR1 is SGHTA and CDR2 FQGTGA. The CDR3 runs 14 residues. Complete variable domain (other parts from reference TRBV7-3 and TRBJ2-2): GAGVSQTPSNKVTEKGKYVELRCDPISGHTALYWYRQSLGQGPEFLIYFQGTGAADDSGLPNDRFFAVRPEGSVSTLKIQRTERGDSAVYLCASSYTGSVGELFFGEGSRLTVL.

This chain joins TRBV19 and TRBJ1-3, with a possible D match to TRBD1 (5 bases). The CDR3 contains 15 residues. Trimming pared 5 bases from V and 4 bases from J, leaving 15 bases between. Germline V lookup: CDR1 LNHDA, CDR2 SQIVND (reference sequence). CDR3 DNA: TGTGCCAGTAGTGTACCGACAGCACTGGGAAACACCATATATTTT. It is translated as CASSVPTALGNTIYF.

The table lists this clone with a few counts. The chain has TRBV10-3 and TRBJ1-5; D ambiguous. The CDR3 contains 12 residues. The ends were cut back, 2 bases at V and 4 bases at J, with 3 bases in the middle. The germline V gene encodes CDR1 ENHRY and CDR2 SYGVKD. The CDR3 nucleotides are TGTGCCATCAGTGAGACAAATCAGCCCCAGCATTTT. It yields the protein CAISETNQPQHF.

CDR3 DNA: TGTGCCAGCAGCTTAGCTAGCGGGACAGGGACCTATGGCTACACCTTC. Encoded protein: CASSLASGTGTYGYTF. V and J are TRBV7-2 and TRBJ1-2; 9 bases are shared with TRBD1. This CDR3 is built from 16 residues. CDR1 and CDR2 from the germline V gene are SGHTA and FQGNSA. With V trimmed by 0 bases and J by 4 bases, 6 bases remained unmatched.

The V call is TRBV6-5, the J call TRBJ1-1; D is undetermined. The V end lost 4 bases, the J end lost 8 bases, and 14 bases lay between the germline ends. This CDR3 has 13 amino acids. Germline V gene sequence: CDR1 MNHEY, CDR2 SVGAGI. This CDR3 reads CASSFGDRFEAFF. The CDR3 coding sequence is TGTGCCAGCAGTTTTGGAGATCGCTTCGAAGCTTTCTTT.

This chain uses TRBV4-2 with TRBJ1-1; 10 bases are shared with TRBD1. Germline loops: CDR1 LGHNA, CDR2 YNFKEQ. This CDR3 region has 17 residues. After removal of 5 bases from V and 1 base from J, the junction contained 10 bases not matched to a gene. The chain's CDR3 is CASSIFGDRGPNTEAFF. CDR3 DNA sequence: TGTGCCAGCAGCATCTTTGGGGACAGGGGTCCGAACACTGAAGCTTTCTTT.

This clone occurred a few times. The chain couples TRBV5-1 to TRBJ2-5, with 8 bases that match TRBD1. CDR3 length: 13 residues. V shed 7 bases and J 2 bases; nucleotides not matched to a gene: 4. Germline V gene lookup returns CDR1 SGHRS and CDR2 YFSETQ. CDR3 sequence: CASGQGGQETQYF. CDR3 coding DNA: TGCGCCAGCGGACAGGGAGGTCAAGAGACCCAGTACTTC.

The genes are TRBV27 and TRBJ2-7, with 13 bases fitting TRBD2. V gave up 0 bases and J gave up 4 bases; unmatched junction bases: 0. Germline values: CDR1 MNHEY, CDR2 SMNVEV (reference sequence). This CDR3 is 15 amino acids long. DNA for the CDR3: TGTGCCAGCAGTTTATCACTAGCGGGAGGGTACGAGCAGTACTTC. Its translation: CASSLSLAGGYEQYF.

CDR3: CASSQLGNTEAFF. In DNA form, the CDR3 reads TGTGCCAGCAGCCAACTAGGGAACACTGAAGCTTTCTTT. J is TRBJ1-1 and V is TRBV14; the D is unclear. This CDR3 is built from 13 residues. In germline, CDR1 is SGHDN, CDR2 FVKESK. The V gene lost 2 bases and the J gene lost 1 base, with 5 bases spanning the gap.